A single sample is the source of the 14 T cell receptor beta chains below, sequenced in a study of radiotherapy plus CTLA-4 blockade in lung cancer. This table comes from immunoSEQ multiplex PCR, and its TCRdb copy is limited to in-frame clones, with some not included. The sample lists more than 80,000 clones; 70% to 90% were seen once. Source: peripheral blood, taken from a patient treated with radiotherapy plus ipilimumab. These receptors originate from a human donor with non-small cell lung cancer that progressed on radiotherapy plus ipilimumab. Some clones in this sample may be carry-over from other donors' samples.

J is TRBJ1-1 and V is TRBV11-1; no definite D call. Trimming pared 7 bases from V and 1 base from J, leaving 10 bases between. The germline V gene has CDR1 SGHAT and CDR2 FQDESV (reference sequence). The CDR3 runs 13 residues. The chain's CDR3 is CASNPGENTEAFF. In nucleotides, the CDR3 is TGTGCCAGCAACCCGGGAGAGAACACTGAAGCTTTCTTT.

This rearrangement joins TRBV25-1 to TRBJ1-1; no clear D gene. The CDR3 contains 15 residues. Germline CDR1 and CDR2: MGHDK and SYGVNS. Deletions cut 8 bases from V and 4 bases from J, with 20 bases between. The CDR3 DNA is TGTGCCAGCTCACTATCGCGGGAGGGCGGCACTGAAGCTTTCTTT. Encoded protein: CASSLSREGGTEAFF.

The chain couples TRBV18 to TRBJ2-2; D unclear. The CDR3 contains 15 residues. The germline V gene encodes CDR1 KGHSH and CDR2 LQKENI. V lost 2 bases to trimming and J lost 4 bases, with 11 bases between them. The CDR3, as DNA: TGTGCCAGCTCACCATTCCGGGCAAGCACCGGGGAGCTGTTTTTT. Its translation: CASSPFRASTGELFF.

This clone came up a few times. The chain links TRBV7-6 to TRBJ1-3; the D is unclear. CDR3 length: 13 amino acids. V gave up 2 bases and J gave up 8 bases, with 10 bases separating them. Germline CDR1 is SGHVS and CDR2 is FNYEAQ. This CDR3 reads CASSLPNAHTIYF. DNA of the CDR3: TGTGCCAGCAGCTTACCTAATGCGCACACCATATATTTT.

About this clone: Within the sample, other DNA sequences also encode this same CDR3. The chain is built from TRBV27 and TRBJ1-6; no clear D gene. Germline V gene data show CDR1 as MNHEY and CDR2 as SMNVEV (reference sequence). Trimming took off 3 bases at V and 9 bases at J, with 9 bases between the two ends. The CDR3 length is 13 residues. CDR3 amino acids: CASSFGVGSPLHF. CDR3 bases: TGTGCCAGCAGTTTCGGGGTCGGTTCACCCCTCCACTTT.

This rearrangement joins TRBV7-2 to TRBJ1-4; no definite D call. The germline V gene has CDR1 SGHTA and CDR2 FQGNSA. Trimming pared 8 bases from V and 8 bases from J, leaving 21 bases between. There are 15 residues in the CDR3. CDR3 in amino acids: CASRAGLGFYEKLFF. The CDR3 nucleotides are TGTGCCAGCCGGGCAGGTTTAGGTTTTTACGAAAAACTGTTTTTT.

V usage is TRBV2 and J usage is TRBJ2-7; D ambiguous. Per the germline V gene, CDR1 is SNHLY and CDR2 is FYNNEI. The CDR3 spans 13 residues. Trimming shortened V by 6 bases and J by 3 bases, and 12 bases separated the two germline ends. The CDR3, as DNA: TGTGCCAGCAGGGGCAGCTTTGGCTACGAGCAGTACTTC. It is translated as CASRGSFGYEQYF.

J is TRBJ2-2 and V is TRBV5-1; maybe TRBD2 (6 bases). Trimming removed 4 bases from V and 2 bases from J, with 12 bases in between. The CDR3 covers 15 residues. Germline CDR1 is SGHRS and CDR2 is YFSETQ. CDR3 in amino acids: CASSPGGVNTGELFF. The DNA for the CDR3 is TGCGCCAGCAGCCCGGGCGGGGTTAACACCGGGGAGCTGTTTTTT.

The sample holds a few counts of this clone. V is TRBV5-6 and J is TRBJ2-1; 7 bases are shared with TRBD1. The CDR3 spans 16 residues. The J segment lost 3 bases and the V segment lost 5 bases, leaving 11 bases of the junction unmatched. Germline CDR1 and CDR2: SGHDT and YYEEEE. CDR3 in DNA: TGTGCCAGCAGTTACACAGGGGCCAACCTCTACAATGAGCAGTTCTTC. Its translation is CASSYTGANLYNEQFF.

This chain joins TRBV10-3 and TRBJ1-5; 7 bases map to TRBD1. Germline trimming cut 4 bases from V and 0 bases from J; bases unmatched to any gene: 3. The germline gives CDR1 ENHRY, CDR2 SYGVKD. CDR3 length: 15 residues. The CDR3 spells CAISVGTDSNQPQHF. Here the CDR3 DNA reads TGTGCCATCAGTGTTGGGACAGATAGCAATCAGCCCCAGCATTTT.

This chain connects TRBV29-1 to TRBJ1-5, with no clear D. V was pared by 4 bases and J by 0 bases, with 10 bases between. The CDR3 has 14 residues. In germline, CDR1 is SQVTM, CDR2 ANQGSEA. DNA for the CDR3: TGCAGCGTTGCTTCCGGTTATAGCAATCAGCCCCAGCATTTT. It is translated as CSVASGYSNQPQHF. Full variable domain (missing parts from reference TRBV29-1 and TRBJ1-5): SAVISQKPSRDICQRGTSLTIQCQVDSQVTMMFWYRQQPGQSLTLIATANQGSEATYESGFVIDKFPISRPNLTFSTLTVSNMSPEDSSIYLCSVASGYSNQPQHFGDGTRLSIL.

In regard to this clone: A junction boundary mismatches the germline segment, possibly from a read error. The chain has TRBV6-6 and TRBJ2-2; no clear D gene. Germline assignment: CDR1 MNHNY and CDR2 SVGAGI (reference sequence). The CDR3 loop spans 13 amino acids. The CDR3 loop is CASSYSKTGELFF. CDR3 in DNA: TGTGCCAGCAGTTACTCGAAGACCGGGGAGCTGTTTTTT.

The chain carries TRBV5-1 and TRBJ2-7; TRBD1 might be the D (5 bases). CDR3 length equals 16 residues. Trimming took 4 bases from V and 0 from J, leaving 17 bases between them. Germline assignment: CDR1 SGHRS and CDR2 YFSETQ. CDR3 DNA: TGCGCCAGCAGCCCAGATACGACAGTCCGCTCCTACGAGCAGTACTTC. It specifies CASSPDTTVRSYEQYF.

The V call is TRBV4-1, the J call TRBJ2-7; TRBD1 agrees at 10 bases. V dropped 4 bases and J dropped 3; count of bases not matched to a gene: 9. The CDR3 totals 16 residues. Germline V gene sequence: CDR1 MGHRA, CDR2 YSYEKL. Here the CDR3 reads CASSRDDRGQRYEQYF. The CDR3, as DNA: TGCGCCAGCAGCCGAGATGACAGGGGGCAACGCTACGAGCAGTACTTC.